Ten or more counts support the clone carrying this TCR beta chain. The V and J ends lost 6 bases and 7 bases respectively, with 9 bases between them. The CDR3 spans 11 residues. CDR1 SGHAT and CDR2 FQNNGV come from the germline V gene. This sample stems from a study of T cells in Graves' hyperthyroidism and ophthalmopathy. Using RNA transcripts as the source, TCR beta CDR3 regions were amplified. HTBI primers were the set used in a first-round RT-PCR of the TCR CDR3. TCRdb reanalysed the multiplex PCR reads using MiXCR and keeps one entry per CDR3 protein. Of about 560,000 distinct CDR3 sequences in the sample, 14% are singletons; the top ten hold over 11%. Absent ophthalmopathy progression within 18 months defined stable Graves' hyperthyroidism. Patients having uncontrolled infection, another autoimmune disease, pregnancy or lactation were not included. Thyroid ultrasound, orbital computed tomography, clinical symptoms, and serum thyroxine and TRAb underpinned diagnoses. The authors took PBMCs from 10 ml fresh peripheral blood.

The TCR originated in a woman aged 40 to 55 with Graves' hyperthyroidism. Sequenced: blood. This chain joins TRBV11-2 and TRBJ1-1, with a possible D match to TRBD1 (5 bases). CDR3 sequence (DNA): TGTGCCAGCAGTCGACAGTTTGAAGCTTTCTTT. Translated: CASSRQFEAFF.